The clone carrying this TCR beta chain was recorded once. The sample originates from a study of blood T cell repertoires in COVID-19. In the study overall: Spain, Italy and the United States supplied samples that represented acute and convalescent COVID-19. From T cells, B-cell-depleted T cells, or PBMCs came the material, which was cDNA or gDNA.

The authors' processing: Estimation of nucleated cell counts was performed using reference gene primer amplification. Sequencing used immunoSEQ multiplex PCR; TCRdb keeps in-frame clones, though not all of them. V and J calls and clone size are as listed in that table; D and trimming were resolved from the DNA. This sample carries fewer than 80,000 clones, 70% to 90% of them seen once, and the ten largest clones take about 21%. CDR1 MGHDK and CDR2 SYGVNS come from the germline V gene. CDR3 length equals 11 residues. V lost 7 bases to trimming and J lost 5 bases, with 8 bases between them. This sequence joins TRBV25-1 and TRBJ1-1; D gene ambiguous. This clonotype was obtained from a human donor in a cohort sampled during active COVID-19. The specimen was peripheral blood. CDR3 protein: CASTAGTEAFF. CDR3 nucleotide sequence: TGTGCCAGCACAGCGGGGACTGAAGCTTTCTTT. Filled out from reference TRBV25-1 and TRBJ1-1, the complete variable domain reads EADIYQTPRYLVIGTGKKITLECSQTMGHDKMYWYQQDPGMELHLIHYSYGVNSTEKGDLSSESTVSRIRTEHFPLTLESARPSHTSQYLCASTAGTEAFFGQGTRLTVV.